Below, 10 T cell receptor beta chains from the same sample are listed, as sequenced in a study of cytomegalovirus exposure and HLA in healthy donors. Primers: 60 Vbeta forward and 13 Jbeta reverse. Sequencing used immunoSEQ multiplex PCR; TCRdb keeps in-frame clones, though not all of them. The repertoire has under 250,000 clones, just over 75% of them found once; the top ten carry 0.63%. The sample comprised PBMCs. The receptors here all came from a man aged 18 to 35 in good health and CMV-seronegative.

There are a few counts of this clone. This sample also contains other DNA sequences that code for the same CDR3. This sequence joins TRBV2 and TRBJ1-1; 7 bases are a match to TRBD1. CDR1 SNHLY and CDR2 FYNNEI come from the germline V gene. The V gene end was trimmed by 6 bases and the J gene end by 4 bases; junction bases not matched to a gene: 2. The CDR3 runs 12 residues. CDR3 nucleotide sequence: TGTGCCAGCAGCGGACAGGCCACTGAAGCTTTCTTT. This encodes CASSGQATEAFF.

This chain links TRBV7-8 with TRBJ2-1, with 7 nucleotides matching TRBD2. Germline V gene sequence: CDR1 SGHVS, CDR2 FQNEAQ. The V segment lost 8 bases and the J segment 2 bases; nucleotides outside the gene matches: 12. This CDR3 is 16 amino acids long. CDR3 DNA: TGTGCCAGCCTAATAGCGGCTAGCGGACCCTACAATGAGCAGTTCTTC. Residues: CASLIAASGPYNEQFF.

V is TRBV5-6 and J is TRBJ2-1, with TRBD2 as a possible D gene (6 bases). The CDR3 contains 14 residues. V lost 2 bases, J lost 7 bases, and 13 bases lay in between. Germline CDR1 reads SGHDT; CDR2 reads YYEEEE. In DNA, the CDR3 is TGTGCCAGCAGCTTCGGGAGAGGGAAAAATGAGCAGTTCTTC. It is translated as CASSFGRGKNEQFF.

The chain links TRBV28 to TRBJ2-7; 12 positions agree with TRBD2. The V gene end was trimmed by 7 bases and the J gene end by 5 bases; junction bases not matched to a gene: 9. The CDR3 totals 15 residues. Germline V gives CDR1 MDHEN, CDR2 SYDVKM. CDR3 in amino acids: CASISRTSGTHEQYF. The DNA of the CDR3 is TGTGCCAGCATCTCACGGACTAGCGGGACCCACGAGCAGTACTTC.

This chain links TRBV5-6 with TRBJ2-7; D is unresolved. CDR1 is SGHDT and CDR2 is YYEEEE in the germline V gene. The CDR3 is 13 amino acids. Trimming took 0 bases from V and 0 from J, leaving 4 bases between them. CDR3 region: CASSLAVSYEQYF. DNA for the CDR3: TGTGCCAGCAGCTTGGCGGTCTCCTACGAGCAGTACTTC.

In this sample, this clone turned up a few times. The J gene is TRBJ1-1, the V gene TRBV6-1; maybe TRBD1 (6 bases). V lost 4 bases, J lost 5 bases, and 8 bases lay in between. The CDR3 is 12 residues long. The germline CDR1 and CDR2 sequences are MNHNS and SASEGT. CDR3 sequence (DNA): TGTGCCAGCAGTGGGGACACAACTGAAGCTTTCTTT. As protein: CASSGDTTEAFF.

Here the CDR3 reads CASSFRTGTGVTEAFF. Written as DNA, the CDR3 is TGTGCCAGCAGTTTCAGAACCGGGACAGGGGTCACTGAAGCTTTCTTT. This rearrangement joins TRBV6-5 to TRBJ1-1; 10 nucleotides match TRBD1. J lost 4 bases, V lost 4 bases, and 9 bases had no gene match. The CDR3 extends over 16 amino acids. The germline V gene has CDR1 MNHEY and CDR2 SVGAGI.

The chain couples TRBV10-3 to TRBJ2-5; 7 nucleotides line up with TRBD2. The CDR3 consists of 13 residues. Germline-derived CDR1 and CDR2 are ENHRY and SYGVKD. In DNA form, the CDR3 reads TGTGCAACAATGGGGGGGGTTCGGGAGACCCAGTACTTC. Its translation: CATMGGVRETQYF.

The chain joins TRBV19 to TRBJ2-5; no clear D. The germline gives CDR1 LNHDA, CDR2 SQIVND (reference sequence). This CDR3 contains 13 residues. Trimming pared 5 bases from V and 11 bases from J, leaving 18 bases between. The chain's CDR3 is CASSPLPRSEQYF. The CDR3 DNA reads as TGTGCCAGTAGTCCCTTGCCCCGGTCGGAGCAGTACTTC.

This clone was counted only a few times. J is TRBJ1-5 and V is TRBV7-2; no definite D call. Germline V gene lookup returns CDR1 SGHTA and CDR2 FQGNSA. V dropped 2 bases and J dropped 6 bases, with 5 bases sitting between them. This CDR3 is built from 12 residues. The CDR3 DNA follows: TGTGCCAGCAGCTTACAGTCTCAGCCCCAGCATTTT. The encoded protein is CASSLQSQPQHF.